This T cell receptor beta chain was retrieved from a study of blood T cell repertoires in COVID-19. CDR1 and CDR2 (germline): LNHNV, YYDKDF (reference sequence). V lost 6 bases to trimming and J lost 1 base; unmatched junction nucleotides: 10. The CDR3 has 16 amino acids. In the study's own analysis: Estimates of nucleated cell counts were drawn from the amplification of reference gene primers. Some clones are missing from TCRdb's copy, which holds only in-frame ones; the method was immunoSEQ multiplex PCR. That table is the source of V, J and clone size, and D and trimming were worked out from the DNA. This table has just over 250,000 clones, about 91% appearing once.

The sequence was obtained from a person aged 18-29 years with COVID-19, enrolled during active disease. Sequencing was carried out using peripheral blood. V is TRBV15 and J is TRBJ2-7, with TRBD2 matching over 9 bases. The CDR3 nucleotides are TGTGCCACCAGATCTATAGCGGGAGTTTTTTCCTACGAGCAGTACTTC. This sequence encodes CATRSIAGVFSYEQYF.